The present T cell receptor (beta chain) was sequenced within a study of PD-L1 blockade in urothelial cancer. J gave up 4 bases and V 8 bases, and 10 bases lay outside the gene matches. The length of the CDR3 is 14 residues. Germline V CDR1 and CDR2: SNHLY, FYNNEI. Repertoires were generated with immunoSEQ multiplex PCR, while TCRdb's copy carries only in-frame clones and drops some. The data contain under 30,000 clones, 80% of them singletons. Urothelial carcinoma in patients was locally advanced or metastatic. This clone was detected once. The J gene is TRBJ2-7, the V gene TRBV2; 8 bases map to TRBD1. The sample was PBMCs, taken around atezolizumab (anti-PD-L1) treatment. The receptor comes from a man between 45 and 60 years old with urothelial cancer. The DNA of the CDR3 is TGTGCCAGCGAACCGGGACAGGCCCAATACGAGCAGTACTTC. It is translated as CASEPGQAQYEQYF.